This TCR beta chain was identified in a study of blood T cell repertoires in COVID-19. Study in general: The origin of the acute and convalescent COVID-19 samples was the United States, Italy and Spain. Sources were T cells, B-cell-depleted T cells, or PBMCs; the material itself was cDNA or gDNA.

Some clones are missing from TCRdb's copy, which holds only in-frame ones; the method was immunoSEQ multiplex PCR. The sample consists of about 130,000 clones, around 80% of them appearing once. Per germline, CDR1 SGHNT and CDR2 YYREEE (reference sequence). CDR3 length equals 14 residues. V shed 1 base and J shed 1 base, with 8 bases lying between them. This clonotype originated in a man aged 40-49 years with active or convalescent COVID-19. Sequencing used peripheral blood. This sequence joins TRBV5-4 and TRBJ1-1; TRBD1 might be the D (5 bases). CDR3 coding DNA: TGTGCCAGCAGCTTGTCGACAGCGAACACTGAAGCTTTCTTT. Amino acid sequence: CASSLSTANTEAFF. Full variable domain (rest looked up from reference TRBV5-4 and TRBJ1-1): ETGVTQSPTHLIKTRGQQVTLRCSSQSGHNTVSWYQQALGQGPQFIFQYYREEENGRGNFPPRFSGLQFPNYSSELNVNALELDDSALYLCASSLSTANTEAFFGQGTRLTVV.